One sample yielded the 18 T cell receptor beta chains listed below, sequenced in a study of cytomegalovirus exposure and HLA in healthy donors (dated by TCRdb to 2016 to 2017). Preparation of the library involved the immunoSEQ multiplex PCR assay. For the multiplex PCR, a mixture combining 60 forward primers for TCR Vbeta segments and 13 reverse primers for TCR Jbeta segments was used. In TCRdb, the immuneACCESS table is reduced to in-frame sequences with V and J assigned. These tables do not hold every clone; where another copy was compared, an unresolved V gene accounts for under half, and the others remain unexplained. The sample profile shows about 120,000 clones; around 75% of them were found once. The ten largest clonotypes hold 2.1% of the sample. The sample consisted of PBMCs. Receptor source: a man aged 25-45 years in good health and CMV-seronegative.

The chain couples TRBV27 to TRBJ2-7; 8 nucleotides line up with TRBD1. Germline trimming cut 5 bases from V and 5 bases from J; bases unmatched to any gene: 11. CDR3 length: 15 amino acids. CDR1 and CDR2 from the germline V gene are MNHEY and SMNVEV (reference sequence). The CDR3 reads CASSPRDRIVNEQYF. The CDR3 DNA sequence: TGTGCCAGCAGTCCAAGGGACAGGATAGTAAACGAGCAGTACTTC.

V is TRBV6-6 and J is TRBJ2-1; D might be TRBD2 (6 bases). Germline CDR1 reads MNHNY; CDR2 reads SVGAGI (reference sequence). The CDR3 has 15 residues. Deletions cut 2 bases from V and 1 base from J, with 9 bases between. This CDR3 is CASSYGGVSYNEQFF. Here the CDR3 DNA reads TGTGCCAGCAGTTACGGCGGGGTATCCTACAATGAGCAGTTCTTC.

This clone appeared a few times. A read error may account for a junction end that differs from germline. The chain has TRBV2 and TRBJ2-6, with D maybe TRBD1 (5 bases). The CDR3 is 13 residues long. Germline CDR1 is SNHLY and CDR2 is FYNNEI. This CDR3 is CASRLSGANGLTF. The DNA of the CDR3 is TGTGCCAGCAGGCTCTCTGGGGCCAACGGCCTGACTTTC.

CDR3 region: CASSLRGAGTSFNEQFF. CDR3 nucleotides: TGCGCCAGCAGCCTCAGAGGAGCCGGGACTAGCTTTAATGAGCAGTTCTTC. V gene TRBV4-3 combines with J gene TRBJ2-1, with 9 positions matching TRBD2. The germline gives CDR1 LGHNA, CDR2 YSLEER. V was pared by 4 bases and J by 7 bases, with 14 bases of the junction left unmatched. There are 17 residues in the CDR3.

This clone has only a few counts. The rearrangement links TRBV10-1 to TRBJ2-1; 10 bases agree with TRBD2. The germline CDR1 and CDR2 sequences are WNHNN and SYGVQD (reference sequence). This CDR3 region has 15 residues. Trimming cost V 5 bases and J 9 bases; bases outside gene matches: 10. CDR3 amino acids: CASSSTSGAVGEQFF. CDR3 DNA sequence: TGCGCCAGCAGTAGCACTAGCGGGGCTGTGGGTGAGCAGTTCTTC.

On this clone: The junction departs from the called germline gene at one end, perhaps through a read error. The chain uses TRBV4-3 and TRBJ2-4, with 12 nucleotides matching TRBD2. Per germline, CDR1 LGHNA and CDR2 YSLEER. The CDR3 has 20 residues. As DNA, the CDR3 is TGCGCCAGCAGCCAAAGGTCTGGACTAGCGGGGAACGTAGCCAAAAACAGTCAGTACTTC. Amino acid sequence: CASSQRSGLAGNVAKNSQYF.

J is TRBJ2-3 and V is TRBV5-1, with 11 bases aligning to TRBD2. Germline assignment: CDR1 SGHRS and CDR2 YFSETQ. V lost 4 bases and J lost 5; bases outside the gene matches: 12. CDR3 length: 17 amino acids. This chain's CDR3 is CASSLTSSGGRGDTQYF. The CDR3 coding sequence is TGCGCCAGCAGCCTTACCTCTAGCGGGGGGAGGGGAGATACGCAGTATTTT.

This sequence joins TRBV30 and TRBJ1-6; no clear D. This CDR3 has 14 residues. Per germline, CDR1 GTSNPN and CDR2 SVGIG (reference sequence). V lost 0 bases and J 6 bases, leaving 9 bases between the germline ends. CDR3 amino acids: CAWSVRDGNSPLHF. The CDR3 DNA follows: TGTGCCTGGAGTGTACGGGATGGTAATTCACCCCTCCACTTT. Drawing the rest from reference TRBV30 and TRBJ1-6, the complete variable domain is SQTIHQWPATLVQPVGSPLSLECTVEGTSNPNLYWYRQAAGRGLQLLFYSVGIGQISSEVPQNLSASRPQDRQFILSSKKLLLSDSGFYLCAWSVRDGNSPLHFGNGTRLTVT.

The DNA for the CDR3 is TGTGCCAGCAGATCGCAGGGGGACACCATATATTTT. Protein sequence: CASRSQGDTIYF. The chain recombines TRBV6-5 with TRBJ1-3, with 7 bases matching TRBD1. The CDR3 has 12 amino acids. Losses at the gene ends were 6 bases for V and 8 bases for J; bases not matched to a gene: 4. Germline V gene data show CDR1 as MNHEY and CDR2 as SVGAGI.

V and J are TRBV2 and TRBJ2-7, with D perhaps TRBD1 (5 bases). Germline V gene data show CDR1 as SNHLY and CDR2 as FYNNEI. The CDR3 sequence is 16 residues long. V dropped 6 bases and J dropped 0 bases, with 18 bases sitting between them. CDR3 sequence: CASSVSTTGASYEQYF. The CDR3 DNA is TGTGCCAGCAGCGTATCTACAACAGGAGCCTCCTACGAGCAGTACTTC.

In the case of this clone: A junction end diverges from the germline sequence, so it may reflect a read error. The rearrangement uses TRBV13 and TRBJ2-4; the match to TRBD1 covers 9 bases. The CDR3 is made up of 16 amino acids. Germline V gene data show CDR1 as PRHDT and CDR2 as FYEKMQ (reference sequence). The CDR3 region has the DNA TGTGCCAGCAGGTCCGCGGGACAGGGTTTCGAGAACAGTCAGTACTTC. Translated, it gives CASRSAGQGFENSQYF.

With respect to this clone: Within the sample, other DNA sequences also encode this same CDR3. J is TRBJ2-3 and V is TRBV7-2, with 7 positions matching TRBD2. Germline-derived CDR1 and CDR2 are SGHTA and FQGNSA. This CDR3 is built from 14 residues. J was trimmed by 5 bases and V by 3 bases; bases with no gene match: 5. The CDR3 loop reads CASSLSRGGDTQYF. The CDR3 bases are TGTGCCAGCAGCTTGAGTCGCGGGGGAGATACGCAGTATTTT.

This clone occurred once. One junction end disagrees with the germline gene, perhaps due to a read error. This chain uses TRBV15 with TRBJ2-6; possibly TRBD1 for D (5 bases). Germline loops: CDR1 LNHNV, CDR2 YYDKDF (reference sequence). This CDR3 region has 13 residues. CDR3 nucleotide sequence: TGTGCCACCAGTTTCTCTGGGGCCAACGGCCTGACTTTC. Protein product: CATSFSGANGLTF.

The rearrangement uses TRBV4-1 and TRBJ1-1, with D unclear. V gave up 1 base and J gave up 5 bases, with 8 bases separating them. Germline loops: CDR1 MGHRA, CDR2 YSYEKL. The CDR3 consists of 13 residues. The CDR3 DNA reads TGCGCCAGCAGCCAAGTGCGGGTAACTGAAGCTTTCTTT. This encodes CASSQVRVTEAFF.

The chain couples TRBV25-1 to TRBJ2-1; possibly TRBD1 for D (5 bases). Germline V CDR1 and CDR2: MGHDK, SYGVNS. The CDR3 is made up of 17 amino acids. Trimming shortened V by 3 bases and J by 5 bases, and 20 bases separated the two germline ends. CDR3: CASSDPSKQETHNEQFF. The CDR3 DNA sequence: TGTGCCAGCAGTGATCCCTCAAAACAGGAGACTCACAATGAGCAGTTCTTC.

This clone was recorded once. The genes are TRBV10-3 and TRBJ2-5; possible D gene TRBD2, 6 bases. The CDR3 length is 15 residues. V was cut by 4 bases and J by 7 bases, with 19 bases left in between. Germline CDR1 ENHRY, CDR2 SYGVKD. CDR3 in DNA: TGTGCCATCAGTGGGGGGGAGCCCGACGTGAGGACCCAGTACTTC. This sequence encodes CAISGGEPDVRTQYF.

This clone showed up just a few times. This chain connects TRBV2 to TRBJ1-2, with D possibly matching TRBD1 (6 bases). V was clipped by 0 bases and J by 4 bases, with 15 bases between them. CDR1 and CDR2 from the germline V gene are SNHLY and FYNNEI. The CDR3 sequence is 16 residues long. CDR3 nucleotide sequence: TGTGCCAGCAGTGAAGCAAGGGGGGGGCGGAGCTATGGCTACACCTTC. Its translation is CASSEARGGRSYGYTF.

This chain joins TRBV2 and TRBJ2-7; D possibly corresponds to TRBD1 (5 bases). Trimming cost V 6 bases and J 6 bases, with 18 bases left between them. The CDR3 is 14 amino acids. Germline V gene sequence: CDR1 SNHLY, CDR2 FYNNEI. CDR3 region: CASRGMTDIREQYF. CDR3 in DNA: TGTGCCAGCAGGGGGATGACAGACATTCGCGAGCAGTACTTC.